What follows are 16 T cell receptor beta chains derived from one specimen sequenced in a study of OX40 agonist ivuxolimab in advanced cancers. The protocol was immunoSEQ multiplex PCR, while the TCRdb copy is restricted to in-frame clones and leaves out a portion. This table has 70,000 to 75,000 clones, about 90% appearing once. The sample consisted of CD4+ or CD8+ T cells sorted from blood, taken in a trial of the OX40 agonist ivuxolimab. The receptor set was obtained from an adult with an advanced solid tumor such as melanoma, head and neck, liver or kidney cancer.

The chain couples TRBV13 to TRBJ1-4; D gene ambiguous. Per germline, CDR1 PRHDT and CDR2 FYEKMQ (reference sequence). V was shortened by 2 bases and J by 11 bases, with 12 bases between the two germline ends. CDR3 length: 13 amino acids. The CDR3 nucleotides are TGTGCCAGCAGCTTACGTCGGGAAATGAAACTGTTTTTT. This gives the protein CASSLRREMKLFF.

The chain carries TRBV7-9 and TRBJ2-7; a weak D match, TRBD2 (5 bases). In germline, CDR1 is SEHNR, CDR2 FQNEAQ (reference sequence). CDR3 length equals 12 residues. Trimming took off 5 bases at V and 4 bases at J, with 9 bases between the two ends. The CDR3 region is CASSRGAYEQYF. DNA of the CDR3: TGTGCCAGCAGCCGGGGAGCGTACGAGCAGTACTTC.

The sample holds one count of this clone. This chain links TRBV29-1 with TRBJ1-1, with D perhaps TRBD1 (5 bases). V shed 2 bases and J shed 1 base, with 11 bases lying between them. The germline gives CDR1 SQVTM, CDR2 ANQGSEA. The CDR3 has 14 amino acids. The CDR3 loop is CSVERGRGNTEAFF. The CDR3 bases are TGCAGCGTTGAAAGGGGTCGGGGGAACACTGAAGCTTTCTTT. Filled out from reference TRBV29-1 and TRBJ1-1, the complete variable domain reads SAVISQKPSRDICQRGTSLTIQCQVDSQVTMMFWYRQQPGQSLTLIATANQGSEATYESGFVIDKFPISRPNLTFSTLTVSNMSPEDSSIYLCSVERGRGNTEAFFGQGTRLTVV.

V gene TRBV14 combines with J gene TRBJ2-1; TRBD2 matches 9 bases. With V trimmed by 4 bases and J by 5 bases, 9 bases remained unmatched. Germline V CDR1 and CDR2: SGHDN, FVKESK. The CDR3 length is 16 residues. The CDR3 sequence is CASSPREGLFHNEQFF. CDR3 sequence (DNA): TGTGCCAGCAGCCCGCGGGAGGGCCTTTTCCACAATGAGCAGTTCTTC.

A word on this clone: Other DNA variants within this sample encode the same CDR3. The rearrangement uses TRBV5-1 and TRBJ2-1, with 9 bases fitting TRBD2. Per germline, CDR1 SGHRS and CDR2 YFSETQ. V dropped 4 bases and J dropped 1; count of bases not matched to a gene: 3. CDR3 size: 15 residues. The DNA for the CDR3 is TGCGCCAGCAGCCAGACTAGCGGATCCTACAATGAGCAGTTCTTC. Protein product: CASSQTSGSYNEQFF.

The chain is built from TRBV4-3 and TRBJ2-2; the D is unclear. The germline V gene encodes CDR1 LGHNA and CDR2 YSLEER. V was cut by 5 bases and J by 3 bases, with 19 bases left in between. The CDR3 loop spans 17 amino acids. CDR3 region: CASSYRDWYGDTGELFF. The CDR3 DNA is TGCGCCAGCAGCTATAGAGACTGGTATGGGGACACCGGGGAGCTGTTTTTT.

Worth noting for this clone: One junction end does not reproduce the germline sequence, and a read error may be involved. This chain joins TRBV10-3 and TRBJ2-7; D is perhaps TRBD2 (5 bases). The CDR3 consists of 16 residues. Per germline, CDR1 ENHRY and CDR2 SYGVKD. Here the CDR3 DNA reads TGTGCCATCAGTGAGTCTGAGAAGCCTAGCTCCTCCGAGCAGTACTTC. This gives the protein CAISESEKPSSSEQYF.

This chain uses TRBV6-4 with TRBJ2-3; D is undetermined. V lost 0 bases and J lost 10, with 11 bases in between. CDR3 length: 13 amino acids. Germline CDR1 reads MRHNA; CDR2 reads SNTAGT. CDR3 amino acids: CASSDSRVTPQYF. The CDR3, as DNA: TGTGCCAGCAGTGACTCTAGGGTAACCCCGCAGTATTTT.

The chain uses TRBV6-4 and TRBJ2-3; TRBD2 agrees at 9 bases. CDR1 MRHNA and CDR2 SNTAGT come from the germline V gene. There are 14 residues in the CDR3. V lost 4 bases to trimming and J lost 1 base; unmatched junction nucleotides: 0. For the CDR3, the DNA is TGTGCCAGCAGTGCTAGCGGGGGCACAGATACGCAGTATTTT. Translated, it gives CASSASGGTDTQYF.

The V and J genes are TRBV11-1 and TRBJ1-1; 7 positions match TRBD1. V gave up 2 bases and J gave up 3 bases; unmatched junction bases: 9. The CDR3 consists of 16 residues. CDR1 and CDR2 from the germline V gene are SGHAT and FQDESV (reference sequence). Here the CDR3 DNA reads TGTGCCAGCAGCTTAACTTGGGACAGCGCTTACACTGAAGCTTTCTTT. It translates to CASSLTWDSAYTEAFF.

The chain is built from TRBV2 and TRBJ2-2; perhaps D is TRBD1 or TRBD2 (5 bases each). Germline CDR1 and CDR2: SNHLY and FYNNEI. Trimming cost V 4 bases and J 1 base, with 13 bases left between them. The CDR3 contains 16 residues. Written as DNA, the CDR3 is TGTGCCAGCAGTGTCACCGGGACGATGAACACCGGGGAGCTGTTTTTT. Its protein product is CASSVTGTMNTGELFF.

The chain joins TRBV7-9 to TRBJ1-1; no definite D call. The CDR3 covers 15 residues. In germline, CDR1 is SEHNR, CDR2 FQNEAQ (reference sequence). Trimming removed 0 bases from V and 0 bases from J, with 8 bases in between. CDR3 sequence reads: CASSLANLMNTEAFF. CDR3 DNA sequence: TGTGCCAGCAGCTTAGCGAACCTCATGAACACTGAAGCTTTCTTT. Full variable domain (remainder filled in from reference TRBV7-9 and TRBJ1-1): DTGVSQNPRHKITKRGQNVTFRCDPISEHNRLYWYRQTLGQGPEFLTYFQNEAQLEKSRLLSDRFSAERPKGSFSTLEIQRTEQGDSAMYLCASSLANLMNTEAFFGQGTRLTVV.

This clone was seen just once. The V call is TRBV19, the J call TRBJ2-2; tentatively, D is TRBD1 or TRBD2 (6 bases each). The CDR3 totals 16 residues. Germline V gene lookup returns CDR1 LNHDA and CDR2 SQIVND (reference sequence). Trimming removed 1 base at V and 0 bases at J, with 9 bases between. The DNA of the CDR3 is TGTGCCAGTAGTATAGGGGGGGCGGCGAACACCGGGGAGCTGTTTTTT. Amino acid sequence: CASSIGGAANTGELFF.

V usage is TRBV4-1 and J usage is TRBJ2-7; D remains ambiguous. The CDR3 sequence is 16 residues long. Trimming cost V 3 bases and J 0 bases, with 15 bases left between them. Looked up from germline, CDR1 is MGHRA and CDR2 is YSYEKL. The CDR3 here is CASSQLLSLSSYEQYF. The CDR3 DNA follows: TGCGCCAGCAGCCAGCTTTTAAGCCTTAGCTCCTACGAGCAGTACTTC.

The chain carries TRBV11-2 and TRBJ2-5, with D possibly TRBD2 on 7 matching bases. Germline lookup yields CDR1 SGHAT and CDR2 FQNNGV. The CDR3 is 16 amino acids. V lost 5 bases and J 5 bases, leaving 21 bases between the germline ends. The CDR3 DNA reads as TGTGCCAGCAGCACAACAGGGAGGGGAGTAGAGGAGACCCAGTACTTC. It encodes CASSTTGRGVEETQYF.

CDR3 in amino acids: CAWSDPRAGGGYYGYTF. CDR3 sequence (DNA): TGTGCCTGGAGTGACCCCCGCGCAGGAGGGGGGTACTATGGCTACACCTTC. The chain recombines TRBV30 with TRBJ1-2; weak D call: TRBD1 (6 bases). Germline-derived CDR1 and CDR2 are GTSNPN and SVGIG (reference sequence). This CDR3 is built from 17 residues. V lost 1 base and J 3 bases, leaving 21 bases between the germline ends.